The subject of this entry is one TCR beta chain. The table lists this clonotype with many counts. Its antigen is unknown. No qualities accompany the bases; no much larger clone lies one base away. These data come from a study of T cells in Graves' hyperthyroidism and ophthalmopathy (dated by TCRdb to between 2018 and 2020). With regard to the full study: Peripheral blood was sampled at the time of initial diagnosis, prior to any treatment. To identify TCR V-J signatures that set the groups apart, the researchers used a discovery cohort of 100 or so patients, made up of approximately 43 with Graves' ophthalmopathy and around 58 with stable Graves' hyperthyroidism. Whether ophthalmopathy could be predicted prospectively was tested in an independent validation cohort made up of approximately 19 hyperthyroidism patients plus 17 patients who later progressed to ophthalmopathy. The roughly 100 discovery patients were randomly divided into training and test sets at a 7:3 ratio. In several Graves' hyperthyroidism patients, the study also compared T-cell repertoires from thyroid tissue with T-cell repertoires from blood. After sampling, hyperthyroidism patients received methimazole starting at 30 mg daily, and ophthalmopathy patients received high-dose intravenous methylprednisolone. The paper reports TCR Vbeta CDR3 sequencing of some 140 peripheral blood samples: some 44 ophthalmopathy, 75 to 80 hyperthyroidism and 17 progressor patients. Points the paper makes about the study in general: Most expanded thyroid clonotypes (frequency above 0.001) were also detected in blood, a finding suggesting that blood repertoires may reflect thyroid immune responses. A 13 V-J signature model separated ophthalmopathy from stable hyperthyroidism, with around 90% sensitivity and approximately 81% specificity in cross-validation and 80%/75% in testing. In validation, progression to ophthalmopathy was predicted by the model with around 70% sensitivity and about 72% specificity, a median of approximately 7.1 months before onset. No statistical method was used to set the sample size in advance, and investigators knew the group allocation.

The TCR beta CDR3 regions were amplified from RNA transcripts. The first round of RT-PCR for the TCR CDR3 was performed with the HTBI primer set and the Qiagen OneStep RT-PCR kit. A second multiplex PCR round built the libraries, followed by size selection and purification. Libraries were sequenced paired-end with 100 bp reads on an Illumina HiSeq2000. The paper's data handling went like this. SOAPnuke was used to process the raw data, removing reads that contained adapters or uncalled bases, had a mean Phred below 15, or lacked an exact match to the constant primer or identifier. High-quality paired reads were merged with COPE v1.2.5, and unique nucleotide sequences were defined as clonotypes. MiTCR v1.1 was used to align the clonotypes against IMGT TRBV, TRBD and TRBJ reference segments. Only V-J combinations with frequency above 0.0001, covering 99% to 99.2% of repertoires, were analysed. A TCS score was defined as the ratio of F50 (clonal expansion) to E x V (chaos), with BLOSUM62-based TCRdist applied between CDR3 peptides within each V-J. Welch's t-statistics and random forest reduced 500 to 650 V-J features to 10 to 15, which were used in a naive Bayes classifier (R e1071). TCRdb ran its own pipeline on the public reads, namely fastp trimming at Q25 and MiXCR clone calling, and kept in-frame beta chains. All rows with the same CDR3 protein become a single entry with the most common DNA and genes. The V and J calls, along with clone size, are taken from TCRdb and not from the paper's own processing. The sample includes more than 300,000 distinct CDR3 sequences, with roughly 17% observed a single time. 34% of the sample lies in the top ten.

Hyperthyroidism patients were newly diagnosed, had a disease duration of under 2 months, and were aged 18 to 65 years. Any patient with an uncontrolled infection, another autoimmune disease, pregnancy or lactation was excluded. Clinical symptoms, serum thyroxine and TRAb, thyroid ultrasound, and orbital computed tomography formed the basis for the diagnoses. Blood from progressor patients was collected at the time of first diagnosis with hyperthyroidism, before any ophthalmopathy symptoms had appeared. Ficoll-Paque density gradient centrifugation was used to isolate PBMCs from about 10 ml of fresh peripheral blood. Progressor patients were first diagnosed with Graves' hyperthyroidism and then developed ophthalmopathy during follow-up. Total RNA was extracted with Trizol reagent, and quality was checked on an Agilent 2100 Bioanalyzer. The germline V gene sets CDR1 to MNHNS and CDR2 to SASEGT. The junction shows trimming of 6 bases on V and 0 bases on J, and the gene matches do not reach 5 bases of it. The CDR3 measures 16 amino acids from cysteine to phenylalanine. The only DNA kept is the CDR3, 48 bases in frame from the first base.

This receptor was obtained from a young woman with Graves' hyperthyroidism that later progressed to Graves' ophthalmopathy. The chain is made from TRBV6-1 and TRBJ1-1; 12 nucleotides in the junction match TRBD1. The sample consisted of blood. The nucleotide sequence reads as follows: TGTGCCAGCAGCGAGGGGACAGGGGGCATGAACACTGAAGCTTTCTTT. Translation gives CASSEGTGGMNTEAFF.